The clone carrying this TCR beta chain was recorded once. The data were taken from a study of cytomegalovirus exposure and HLA in healthy donors. The germline V gene has CDR1 MDHEN and CDR2 SYDVKM. The CDR3 runs 15 residues. The V and J ends lost 2 bases and 2 bases, in that order; junction bases with no gene match: 4. The PCR used 60 Vbeta and 13 Jbeta primers. The data were produced by immunoSEQ multiplex PCR, yet TCRdb's version contains in-frame clones alone and is incomplete. This table has 80,000 to 100,000 clones, 70% to 75% appearing once. This sequence joins TRBV28 and TRBJ2-7; 9 nucleotides agree with TRBD2. The sequence was collected from a middle-aged man in good health and CMV-seronegative. Specimen: PBMCs. Written as DNA, the CDR3 is TGTGCCAGCAGTTTAACCGGGACTAGCACCTACGAGCAGTACTTC. Amino acid sequence: CASSLTGTSTYEQYF.